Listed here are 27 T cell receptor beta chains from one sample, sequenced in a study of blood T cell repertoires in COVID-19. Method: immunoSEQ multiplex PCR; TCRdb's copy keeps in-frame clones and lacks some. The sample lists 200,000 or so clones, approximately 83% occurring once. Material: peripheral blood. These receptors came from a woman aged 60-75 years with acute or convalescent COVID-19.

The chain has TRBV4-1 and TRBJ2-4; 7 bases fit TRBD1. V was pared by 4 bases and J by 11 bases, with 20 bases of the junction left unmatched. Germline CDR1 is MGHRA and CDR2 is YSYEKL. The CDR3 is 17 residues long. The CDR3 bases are TGCGCCAGCAGCCCGGACGGGACAGCCTCCGGAAAAACCCTTCAGTACTTC. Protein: CASSPDGTASGKTLQYF.

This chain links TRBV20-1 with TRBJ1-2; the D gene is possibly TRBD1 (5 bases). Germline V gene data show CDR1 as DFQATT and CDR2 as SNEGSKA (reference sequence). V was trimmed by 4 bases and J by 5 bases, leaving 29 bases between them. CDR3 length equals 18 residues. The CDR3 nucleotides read TGCAGTGCTATTGATACACACCCCAGGGTACCGCTTAGGTATGGCTACACCTTC. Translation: CSAIDTHPRVPLRYGYTF.

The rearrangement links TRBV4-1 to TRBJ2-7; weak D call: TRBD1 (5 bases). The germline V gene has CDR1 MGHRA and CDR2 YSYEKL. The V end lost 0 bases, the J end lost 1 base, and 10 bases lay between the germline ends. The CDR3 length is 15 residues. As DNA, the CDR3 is TGCGCCAGCAGCCAAGATTTGGCAGGGTCCTACGAGCAGTACTTC. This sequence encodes CASSQDLAGSYEQYF.

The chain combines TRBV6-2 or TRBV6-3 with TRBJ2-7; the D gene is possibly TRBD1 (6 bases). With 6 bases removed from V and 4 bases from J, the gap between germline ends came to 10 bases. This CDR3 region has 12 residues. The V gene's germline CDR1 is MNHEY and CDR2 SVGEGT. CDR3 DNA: TGTGCCAGCAGCCTACAGGGTTACGAGCAGTACTTC. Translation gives CASSLQGYEQYF.

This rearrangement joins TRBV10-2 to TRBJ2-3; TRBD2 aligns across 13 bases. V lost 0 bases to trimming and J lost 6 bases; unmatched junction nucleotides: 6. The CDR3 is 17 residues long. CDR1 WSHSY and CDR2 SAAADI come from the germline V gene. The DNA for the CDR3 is TGCGCCAGCAGTGAGTCTCGACTAGCGGGGGGTTCCGATACGCAGTATTTT. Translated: CASSESRLAGGSDTQYF.

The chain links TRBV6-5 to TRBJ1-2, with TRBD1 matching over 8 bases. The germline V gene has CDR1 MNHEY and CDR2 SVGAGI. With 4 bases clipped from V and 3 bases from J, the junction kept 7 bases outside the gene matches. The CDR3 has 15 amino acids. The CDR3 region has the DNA TGTGCCAGCAGTTCCGGGACAGGACTCGACTATGGCTACACCTTC. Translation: CASSSGTGLDYGYTF.

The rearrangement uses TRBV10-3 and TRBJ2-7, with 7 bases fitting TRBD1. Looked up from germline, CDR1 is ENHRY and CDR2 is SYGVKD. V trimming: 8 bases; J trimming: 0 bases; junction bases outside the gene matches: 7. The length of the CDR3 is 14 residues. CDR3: CAIRDRAGSYEQYF. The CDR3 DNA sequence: TGTGCCATCCGCGACAGGGCGGGCTCCTACGAGCAGTACTTC.

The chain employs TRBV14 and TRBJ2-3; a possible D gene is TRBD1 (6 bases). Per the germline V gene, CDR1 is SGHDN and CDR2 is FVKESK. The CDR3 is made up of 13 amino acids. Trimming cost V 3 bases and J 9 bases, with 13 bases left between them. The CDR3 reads CASSHTGSLTQYF. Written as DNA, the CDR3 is TGTGCCAGCAGCCACACAGGGAGTCTCACGCAGTATTTT.

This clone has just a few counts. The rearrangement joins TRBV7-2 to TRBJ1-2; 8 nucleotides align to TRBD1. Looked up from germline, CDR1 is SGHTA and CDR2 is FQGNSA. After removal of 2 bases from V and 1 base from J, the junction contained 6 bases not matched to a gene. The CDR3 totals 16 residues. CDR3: CASSLTADRVNYGYTF. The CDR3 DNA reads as TGTGCCAGCAGCTTAACGGCGGACAGGGTTAACTATGGCTACACCTTC.

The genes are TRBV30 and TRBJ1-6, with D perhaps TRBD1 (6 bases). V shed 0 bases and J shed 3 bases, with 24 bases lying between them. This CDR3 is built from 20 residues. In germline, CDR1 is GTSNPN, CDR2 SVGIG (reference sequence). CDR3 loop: CAWSVLQGPFGISYNSPLHF. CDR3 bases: TGTGCCTGGAGTGTACTGCAGGGGCCTTTCGGCATCAGCTATAATTCACCCCTCCACTTT.

The CDR3 DNA sequence: TGTGCCTGGAGTGTAGCTAGCAATCAGCCCCAGCATTTT. This gives the protein CAWSVASNQPQHF. The rearrangement joins TRBV30 to TRBJ1-5; D not certain. Deletions cut 0 bases from V and 0 bases from J, with 3 bases between. Germline V gene data show CDR1 as GTSNPN and CDR2 as SVGIG (reference sequence). The CDR3 has 13 amino acids.

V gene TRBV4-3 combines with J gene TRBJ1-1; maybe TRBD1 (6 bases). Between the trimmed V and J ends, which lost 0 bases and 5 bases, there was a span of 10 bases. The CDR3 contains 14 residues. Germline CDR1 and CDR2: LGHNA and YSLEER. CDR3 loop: CASSQDWQGTEAFF. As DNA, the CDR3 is TGCGCCAGCAGCCAAGACTGGCAGGGGACTGAAGCTTTCTTT.

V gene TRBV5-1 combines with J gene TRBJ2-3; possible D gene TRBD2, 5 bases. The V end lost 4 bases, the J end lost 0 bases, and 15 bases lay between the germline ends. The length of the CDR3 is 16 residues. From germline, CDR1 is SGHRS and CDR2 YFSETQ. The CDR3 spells CASSESVSGSTDTQYF. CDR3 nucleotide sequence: TGCGCCAGCAGCGAGTCGGTGAGCGGTAGCACAGATACGCAGTATTTT.

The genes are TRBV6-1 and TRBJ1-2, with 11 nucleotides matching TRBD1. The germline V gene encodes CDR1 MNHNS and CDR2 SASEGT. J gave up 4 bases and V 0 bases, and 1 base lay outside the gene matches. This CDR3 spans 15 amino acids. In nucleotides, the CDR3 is TGTGCCAGCAGTGAAGCGGGACAGGGGGGCTATGGCTACACCTTC. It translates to CASSEAGQGGYGYTF.

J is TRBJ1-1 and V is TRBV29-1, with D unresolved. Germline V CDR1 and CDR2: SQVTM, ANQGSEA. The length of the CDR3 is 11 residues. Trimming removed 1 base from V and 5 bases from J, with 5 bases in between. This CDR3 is CSVEGATEAFF. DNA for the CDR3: TGCAGCGTTGAAGGGGCGACTGAAGCTTTCTTT.

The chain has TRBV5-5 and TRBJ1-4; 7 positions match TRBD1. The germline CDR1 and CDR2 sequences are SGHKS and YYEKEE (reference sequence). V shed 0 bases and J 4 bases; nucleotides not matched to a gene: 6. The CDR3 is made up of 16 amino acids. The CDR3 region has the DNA TGTGCCAGCAGCTTGGCCAGGGGGAGCCATAATGAAAAACTGTTTTTT. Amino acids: CASSLARGSHNEKLFF. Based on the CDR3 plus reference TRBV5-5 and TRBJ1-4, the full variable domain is DAGVTQSPTHLIKTRGQQVTLRCSPISGHKSVSWYQQVLGQGPQFIFQYYEKEERGRGNFPDRFSARQFPNYSSELNVNALLLGDSALYLCASSLARGSHNEKLFFGSGTQLSVL.

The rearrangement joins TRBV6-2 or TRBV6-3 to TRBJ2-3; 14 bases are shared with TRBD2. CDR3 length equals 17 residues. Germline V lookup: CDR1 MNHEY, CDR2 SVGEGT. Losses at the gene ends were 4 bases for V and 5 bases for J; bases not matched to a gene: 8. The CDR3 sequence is CASSSAGLAGGIDTQYF. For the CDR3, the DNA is TGTGCCAGCAGTTCGGCCGGACTAGCGGGGGGTATAGATACGCAGTATTTT.

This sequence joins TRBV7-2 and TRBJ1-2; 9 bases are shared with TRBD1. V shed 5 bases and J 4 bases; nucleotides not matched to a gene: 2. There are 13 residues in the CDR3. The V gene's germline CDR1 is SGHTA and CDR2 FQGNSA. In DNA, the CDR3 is TGTGCCAGCAGCCCGGGACAGGGCTATGGCTACACCTTC. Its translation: CASSPGQGYGYTF.

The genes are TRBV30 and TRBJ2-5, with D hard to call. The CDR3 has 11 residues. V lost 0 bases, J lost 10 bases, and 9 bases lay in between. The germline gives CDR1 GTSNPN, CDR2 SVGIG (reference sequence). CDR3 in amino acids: CAWSVLDNQYF. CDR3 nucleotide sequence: TGTGCCTGGAGTGTACTTGACAACCAGTACTTC.

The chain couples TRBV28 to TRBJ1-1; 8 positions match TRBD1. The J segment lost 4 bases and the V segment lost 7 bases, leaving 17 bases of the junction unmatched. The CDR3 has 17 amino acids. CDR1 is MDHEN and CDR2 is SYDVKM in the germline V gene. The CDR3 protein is CASTQRGGQGQGTEAFF. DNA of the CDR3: TGTGCCAGCACCCAAAGGGGAGGACAGGGTCAAGGCACTGAAGCTTTCTTT.

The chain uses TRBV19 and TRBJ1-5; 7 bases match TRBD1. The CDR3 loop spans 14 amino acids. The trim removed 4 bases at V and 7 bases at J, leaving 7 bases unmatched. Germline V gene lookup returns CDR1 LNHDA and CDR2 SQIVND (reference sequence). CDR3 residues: CASSTPTGSQPQHF. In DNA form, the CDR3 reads TGTGCCAGTAGTACACCGACAGGGAGCCAGCCCCAGCATTTT.

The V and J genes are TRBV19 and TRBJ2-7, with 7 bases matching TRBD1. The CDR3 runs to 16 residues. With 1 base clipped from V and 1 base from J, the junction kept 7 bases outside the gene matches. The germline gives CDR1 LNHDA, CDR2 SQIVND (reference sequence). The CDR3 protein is CASSIGETGMSYEQYF. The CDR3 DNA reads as TGTGCCAGTAGTATAGGCGAGACAGGGATGTCCTACGAGCAGTACTTC. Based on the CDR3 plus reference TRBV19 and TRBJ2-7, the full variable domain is DGGITQSPKYLFRKEGQNVTLSCEQNLNHDAMYWYRQDPGQGLRLIYYSQIVNDFQKGDIAEGYSVSREKKESFPLTVTSAQKNPTAFYLCASSIGETGMSYEQYFGPGTRLTVT.

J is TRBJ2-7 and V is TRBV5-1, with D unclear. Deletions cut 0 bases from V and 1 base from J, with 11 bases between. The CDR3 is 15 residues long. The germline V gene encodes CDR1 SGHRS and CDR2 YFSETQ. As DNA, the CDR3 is TGCGCCAGCAGCTTGGCCCCAGGATCTTCCTACGAGCAGTACTTC. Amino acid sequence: CASSLAPGSSYEQYF.

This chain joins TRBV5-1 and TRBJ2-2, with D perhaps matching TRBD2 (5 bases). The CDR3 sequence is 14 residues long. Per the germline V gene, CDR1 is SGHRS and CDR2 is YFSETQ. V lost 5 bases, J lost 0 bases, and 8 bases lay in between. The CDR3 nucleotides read TGCGCCAGCAGTAGCGCGTCGAACACCGGGGAGCTGTTTTTT. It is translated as CASSSASNTGELFF.

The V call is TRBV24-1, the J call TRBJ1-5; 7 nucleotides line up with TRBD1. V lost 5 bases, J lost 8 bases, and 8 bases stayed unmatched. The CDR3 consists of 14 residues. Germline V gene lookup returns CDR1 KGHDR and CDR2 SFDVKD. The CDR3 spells CATSGRGRDKPQHF. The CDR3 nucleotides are TGTGCCACCAGTGGAAGGGGGCGGGATAAGCCCCAGCATTTT.

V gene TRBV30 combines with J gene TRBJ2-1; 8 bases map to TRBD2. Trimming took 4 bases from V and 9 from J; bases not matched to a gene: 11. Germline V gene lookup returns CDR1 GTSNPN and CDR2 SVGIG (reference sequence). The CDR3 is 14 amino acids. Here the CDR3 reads CAWTLLRGAAEQFF. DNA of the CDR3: TGTGCCTGGACCCTCTTGCGGGGGGCGGCTGAGCAGTTCTTC.

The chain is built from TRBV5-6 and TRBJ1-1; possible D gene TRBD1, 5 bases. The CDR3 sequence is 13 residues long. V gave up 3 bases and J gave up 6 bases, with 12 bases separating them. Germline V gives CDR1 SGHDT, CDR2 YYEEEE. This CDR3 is CASSWGRGSEAFF. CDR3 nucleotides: TGTGCCAGCAGCTGGGGCCGGGGGTCTGAAGCTTTCTTT.